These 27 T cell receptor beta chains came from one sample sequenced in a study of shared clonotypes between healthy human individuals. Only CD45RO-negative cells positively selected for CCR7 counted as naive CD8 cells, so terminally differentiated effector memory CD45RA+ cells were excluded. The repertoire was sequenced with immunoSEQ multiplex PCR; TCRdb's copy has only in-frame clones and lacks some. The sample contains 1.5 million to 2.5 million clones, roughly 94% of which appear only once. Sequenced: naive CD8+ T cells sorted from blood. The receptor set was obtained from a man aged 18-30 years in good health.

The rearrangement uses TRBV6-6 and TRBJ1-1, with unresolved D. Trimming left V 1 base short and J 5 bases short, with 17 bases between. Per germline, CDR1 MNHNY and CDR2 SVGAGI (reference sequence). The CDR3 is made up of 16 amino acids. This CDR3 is CASSYFGLPTKTEAFF. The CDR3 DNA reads TGTGCCAGCAGTTACTTCGGACTCCCAACAAAGACTGAAGCTTTCTTT.

CDR3 sequence: CASTSPGTGGETQYF. DNA for the CDR3: TGTGCCAGCACCTCTCCCGGGACAGGGGGTGAGACCCAGTACTTC. The V gene is TRBV28, the J gene TRBJ2-5; 11 bases align to TRBD1. This CDR3 has 15 residues. Germline assignment: CDR1 MDHEN and CDR2 SYDVKM. The V and J ends lost 7 bases and 5 bases, in that order; junction bases with no gene match: 9.

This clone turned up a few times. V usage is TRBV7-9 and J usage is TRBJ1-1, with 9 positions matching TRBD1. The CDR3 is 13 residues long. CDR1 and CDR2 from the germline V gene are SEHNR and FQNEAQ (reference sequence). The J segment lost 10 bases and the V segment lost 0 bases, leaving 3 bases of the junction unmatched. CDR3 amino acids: CASSLAGQGIAFF. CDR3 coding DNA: TGTGCCAGCAGCTTAGCGGGACAGGGCATAGCTTTCTTT.

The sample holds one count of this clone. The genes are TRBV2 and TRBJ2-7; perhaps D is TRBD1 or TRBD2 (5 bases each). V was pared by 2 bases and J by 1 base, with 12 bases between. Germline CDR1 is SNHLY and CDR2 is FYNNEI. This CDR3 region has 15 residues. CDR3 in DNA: TGTGCCAGCAGTGAACTAGCAGGGTATTCCTACGAGCAGTACTTC. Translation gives CASSELAGYSYEQYF.

This CDR3 reads CASSIALTSGSSYNEQFF. The CDR3 DNA sequence: TGTGCCAGTAGTATAGCCTTAACTAGCGGGAGCTCCTACAATGAGCAGTTCTTC. The chain recombines TRBV19 with TRBJ2-1; 11 nucleotides agree with TRBD2. The V gene's germline CDR1 is LNHDA and CDR2 SQIVND (reference sequence). After removal of 1 base from V and 0 bases from J, the junction contained 5 bases not matched to a gene. The CDR3 length is 18 residues.

CDR3 loop: CASSSSSGGIYTGELFF. The DNA for the CDR3 is TGCGCCAGCAGCTCCTCTAGCGGGGGTATCTACACCGGGGAGCTGTTTTTT. This chain joins TRBV10-2 and TRBJ2-2; 10 bases are shared with TRBD2. CDR1 is WSHSY and CDR2 is SAAADI in the germline V gene. V lost 6 bases, J lost 3 bases, and 10 bases stayed unmatched. This CDR3 is 17 amino acids long.

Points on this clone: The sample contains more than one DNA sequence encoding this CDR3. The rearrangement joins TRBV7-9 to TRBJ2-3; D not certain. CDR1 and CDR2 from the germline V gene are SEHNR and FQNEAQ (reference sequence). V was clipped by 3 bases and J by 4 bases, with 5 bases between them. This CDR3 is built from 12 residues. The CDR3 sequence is CASSLYSDTQYF. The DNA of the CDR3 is TGTGCCAGCAGCTTGTACTCAGATACGCAGTATTTT.

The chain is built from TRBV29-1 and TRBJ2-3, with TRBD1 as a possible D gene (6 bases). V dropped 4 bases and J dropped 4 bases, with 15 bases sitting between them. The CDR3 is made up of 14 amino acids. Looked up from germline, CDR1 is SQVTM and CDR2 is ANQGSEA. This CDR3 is CSVGAAGEADTQYF. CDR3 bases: TGCAGCGTTGGGGCGGCAGGGGAAGCAGATACGCAGTATTTT.

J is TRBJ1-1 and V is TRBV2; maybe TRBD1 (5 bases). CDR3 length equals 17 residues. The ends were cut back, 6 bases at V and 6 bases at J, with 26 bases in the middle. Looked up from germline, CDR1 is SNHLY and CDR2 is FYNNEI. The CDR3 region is CASRATYGEGLHAEAFF. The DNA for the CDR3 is TGTGCCAGCAGAGCAACTTATGGAGAGGGGTTACACGCTGAAGCTTTCTTT.

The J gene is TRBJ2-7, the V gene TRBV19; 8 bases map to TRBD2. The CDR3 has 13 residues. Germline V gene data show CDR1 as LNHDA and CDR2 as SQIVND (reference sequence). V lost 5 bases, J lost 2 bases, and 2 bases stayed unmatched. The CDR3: CASSVGRAYEQYF. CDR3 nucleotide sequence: TGTGCCAGTAGTGTCGGGAGGGCCTACGAGCAGTACTTC.

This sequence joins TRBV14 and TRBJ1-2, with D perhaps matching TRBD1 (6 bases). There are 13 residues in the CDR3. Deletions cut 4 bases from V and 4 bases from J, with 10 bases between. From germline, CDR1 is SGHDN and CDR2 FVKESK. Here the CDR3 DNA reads TGTGCCAGCAGCCCCGGACAGATCTATGGCTACACCTTC. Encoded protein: CASSPGQIYGYTF.

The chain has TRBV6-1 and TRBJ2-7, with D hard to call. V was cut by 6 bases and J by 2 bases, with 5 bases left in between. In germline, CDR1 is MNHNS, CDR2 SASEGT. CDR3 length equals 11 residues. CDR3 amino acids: CASRLTYEQYF. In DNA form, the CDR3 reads TGTGCCAGCAGGCTGACCTACGAGCAGTACTTC.

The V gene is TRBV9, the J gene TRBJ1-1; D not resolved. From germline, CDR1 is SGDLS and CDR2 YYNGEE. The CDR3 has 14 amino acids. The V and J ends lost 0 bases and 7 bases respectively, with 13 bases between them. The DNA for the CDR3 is TGTGCCAGCAGCGTAGGACGCCTGGGCCATGAAGCTTTCTTT. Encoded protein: CASSVGRLGHEAFF.

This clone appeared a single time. CDR3: CASSLGDSLSSYNEQFF. In nucleotides, the CDR3 is TGTGCCAGCAGCTTAGGAGACAGCCTGAGCTCCTACAATGAGCAGTTCTTC. The chain combines TRBV7-9 with TRBJ2-1; perhaps TRBD1 as D (5 bases). The CDR3 is 17 residues long. Germline loops: CDR1 SEHNR, CDR2 FQNEAQ (reference sequence). The germline V and J ends were trimmed by 1 base and 0 bases, with 13 bases remaining between them.

The CDR3 here is CASSLAGTTYEQYF. In nucleotides, the CDR3 is TGTGCCAGCAGCTTAGCAGGGACCACCTACGAGCAGTACTTC. The gene calls are TRBV11-2 and TRBJ2-7; D possibly uses TRBD1 or TRBD2 (5 bases each). The CDR3 is 14 amino acids. V lost 1 base and J 2 bases, leaving 9 bases between the germline ends. Germline-derived CDR1 and CDR2 are SGHAT and FQNNGV.

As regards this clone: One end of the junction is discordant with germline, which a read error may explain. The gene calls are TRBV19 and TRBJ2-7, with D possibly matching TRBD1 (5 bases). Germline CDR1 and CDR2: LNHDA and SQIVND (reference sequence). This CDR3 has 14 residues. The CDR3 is CASSLEDNSYEQYF. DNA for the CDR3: TGTGCCAGTAGTCTAGAGGACAACTCCTACGAGCAGTACTTC. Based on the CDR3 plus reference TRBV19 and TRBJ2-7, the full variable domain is DGGITQSPKYLFRKEGQNVTLSCEQNLNHDAMYWYRQDPGQGLRLIYYSQIVNDFQKGDIAEGYSVSREKKESFPLTVTSAQKNPTAFYLCASSLEDNSYEQYFGPGTRLTVT.

The CDR3 sequence: CASSATYSNQPQHF. The CDR3 bases are TGTGCCAGCAGTGCCACATATAGCAATCAGCCCCAGCATTTT. V gene TRBV28 combines with J gene TRBJ1-5; D is unresolved. The CDR3 loop spans 14 amino acids. Germline loops: CDR1 MDHEN, CDR2 SYDVKM. With 5 bases removed from V and 0 bases from J, the gap between germline ends came to 8 bases.

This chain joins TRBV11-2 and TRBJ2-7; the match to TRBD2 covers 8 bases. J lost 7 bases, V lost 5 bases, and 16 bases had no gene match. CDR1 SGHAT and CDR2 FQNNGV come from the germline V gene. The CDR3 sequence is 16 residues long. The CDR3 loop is CASSRGLGTGTPEQYF. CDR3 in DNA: TGTGCCAGCAGCCGGGGACTAGGAACAGGGACTCCGGAGCAGTACTTC.

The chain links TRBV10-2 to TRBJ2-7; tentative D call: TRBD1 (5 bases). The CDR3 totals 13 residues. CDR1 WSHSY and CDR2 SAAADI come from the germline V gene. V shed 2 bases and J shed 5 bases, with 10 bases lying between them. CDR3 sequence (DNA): TGCGCCAGCAGTGAGCTCAGGGTTAACGAGCAGTACTTC. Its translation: CASSELRVNEQYF.

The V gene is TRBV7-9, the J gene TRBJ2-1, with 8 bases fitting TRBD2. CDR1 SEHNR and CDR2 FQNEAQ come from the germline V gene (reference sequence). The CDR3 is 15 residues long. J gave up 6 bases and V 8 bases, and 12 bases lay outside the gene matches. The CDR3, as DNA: TGTGCCAGCCCTCCGCAGCGGGGGCCTCCCAATGAGCAGTTCTTC. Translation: CASPPQRGPPNEQFF.

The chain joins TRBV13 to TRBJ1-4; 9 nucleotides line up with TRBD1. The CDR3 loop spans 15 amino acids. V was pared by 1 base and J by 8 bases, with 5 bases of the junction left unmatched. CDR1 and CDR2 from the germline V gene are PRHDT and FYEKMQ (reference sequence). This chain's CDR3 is CASSLEGTGSEKLFF. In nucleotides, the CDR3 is TGTGCCAGCAGCTTAGAAGGGACAGGGAGCGAAAAACTGTTTTTT.

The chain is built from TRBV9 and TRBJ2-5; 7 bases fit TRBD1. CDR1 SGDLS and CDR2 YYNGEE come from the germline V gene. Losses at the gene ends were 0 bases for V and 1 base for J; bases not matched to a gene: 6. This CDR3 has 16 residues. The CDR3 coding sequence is TGTGCCAGCAGCGTAGCCGACAGGGACCTCCAAGAGACCCAGTACTTC. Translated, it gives CASSVADRDLQETQYF. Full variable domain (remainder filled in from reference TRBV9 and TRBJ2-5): DSGVTQTPKHLITATGQRVTLRCSPRSGDLSVYWYQQSLDQGLQFLIQYYNGEERAKGNILERFSAQQFPDLHSELNLSSLELGDSALYFCASSVADRDLQETQYFGPGTRLLVL.

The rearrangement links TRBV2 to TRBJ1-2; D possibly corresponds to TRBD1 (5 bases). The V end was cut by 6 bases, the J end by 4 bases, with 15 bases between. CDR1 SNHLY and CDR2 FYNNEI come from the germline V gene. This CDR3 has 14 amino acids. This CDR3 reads CASRLQGWAYGYTF. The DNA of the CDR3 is TGTGCCAGCAGGCTTCAGGGTTGGGCCTATGGCTACACCTTC.

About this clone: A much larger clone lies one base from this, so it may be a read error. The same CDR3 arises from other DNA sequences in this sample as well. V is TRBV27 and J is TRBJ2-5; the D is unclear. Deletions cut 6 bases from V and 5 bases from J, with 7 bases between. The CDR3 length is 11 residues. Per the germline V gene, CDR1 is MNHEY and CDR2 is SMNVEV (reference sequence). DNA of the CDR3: TGTGCCAGCAGCTTGGGTGAGACCCAGTACTTC. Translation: CASSLGETQYF.

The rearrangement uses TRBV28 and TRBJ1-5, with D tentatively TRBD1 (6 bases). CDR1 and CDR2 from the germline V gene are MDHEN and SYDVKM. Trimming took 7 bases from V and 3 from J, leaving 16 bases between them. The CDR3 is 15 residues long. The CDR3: CASTPGRGLNQPQHF. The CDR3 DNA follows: TGTGCCAGCACCCCCGGGCGGGGGCTCAATCAGCCCCAGCATTTT.

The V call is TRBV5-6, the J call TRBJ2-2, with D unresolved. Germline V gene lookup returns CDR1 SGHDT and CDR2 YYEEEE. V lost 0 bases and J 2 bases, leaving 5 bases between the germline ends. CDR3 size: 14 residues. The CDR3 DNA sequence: TGTGCCAGCAGCTTGGGGGCCAACACCGGGGAGCTGTTTTTT. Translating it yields CASSLGANTGELFF.

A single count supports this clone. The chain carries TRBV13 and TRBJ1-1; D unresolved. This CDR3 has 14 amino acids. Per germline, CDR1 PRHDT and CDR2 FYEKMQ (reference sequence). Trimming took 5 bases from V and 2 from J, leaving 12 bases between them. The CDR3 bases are TGTGCCAGCAGCCTCGAGAGGAAAAACACTGAAGCTTTCTTT. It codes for CASSLERKNTEAFF.